This TCR beta chain comes out of a study of T cell responses to AZD1222 COVID-19 vaccine. Regarding the study as a whole: White British people made up most donors, females outnumbered males, and clonal diversity was possibly underestimated. Epitopes outside B.1.351 and B.1.1.7 mutated regions reportedly drew nearly half of spike TCRs.

Notes on this clone: Its antigen is unidentified.

Clones were sequenced by immunoSEQ multiplex PCR, and TCRdb holds only the in-frame ones, with some missing. The sample records roughly 110,000 clones, 80% to 95% being singletons. Second-dose schedules of about 4 or about 12 weeks were combined. The source is an adult who received the AZD1222 COVID-19 vaccine. The sequences come from peripheral blood, collected 28 days after the second AZD1222 dose.

CDR3 bases: TGTGCCACCAGCAGAGACCCTCGGACGGCTCTGAACACTGAAGCTTTCTTT. It codes for CATSRDPRTALNTEAFF. The rearrangement joins TRBV15 to TRBJ1-1, with D unclear. The CDR3 has 17 amino acids. The V gene lost 0 bases and the J gene lost 0 bases, with 14 bases spanning the gap. The germline CDR1 and CDR2 sequences are LNHNV and YYDKDF (reference sequence).